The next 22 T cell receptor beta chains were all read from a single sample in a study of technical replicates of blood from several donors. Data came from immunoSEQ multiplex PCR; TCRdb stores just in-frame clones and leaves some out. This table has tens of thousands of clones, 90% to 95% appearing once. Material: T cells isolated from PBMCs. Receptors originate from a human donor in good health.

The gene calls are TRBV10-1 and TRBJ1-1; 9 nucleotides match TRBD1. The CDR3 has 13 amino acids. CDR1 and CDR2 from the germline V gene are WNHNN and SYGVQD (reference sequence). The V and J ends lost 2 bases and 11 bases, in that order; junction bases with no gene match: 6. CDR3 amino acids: CASSEARDRAAFF. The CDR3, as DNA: TGCGCCAGCAGTGAGGCCCGGGACAGGGCGGCTTTCTTT.

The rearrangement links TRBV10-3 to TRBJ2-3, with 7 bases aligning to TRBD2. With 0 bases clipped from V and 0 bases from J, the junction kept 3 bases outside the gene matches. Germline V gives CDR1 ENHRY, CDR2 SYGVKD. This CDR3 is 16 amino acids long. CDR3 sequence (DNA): TGTGCCATCAGTGAGTCGAAGGGACTAAGCACAGATACGCAGTATTTT. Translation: CAISESKGLSTDTQYF.

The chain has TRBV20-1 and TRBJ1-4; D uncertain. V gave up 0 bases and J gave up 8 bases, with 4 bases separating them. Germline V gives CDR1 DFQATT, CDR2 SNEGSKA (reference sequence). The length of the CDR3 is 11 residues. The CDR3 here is CSARDLEKLFF. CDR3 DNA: TGCAGTGCTAGAGACCTCGAAAAACTGTTTTTT.

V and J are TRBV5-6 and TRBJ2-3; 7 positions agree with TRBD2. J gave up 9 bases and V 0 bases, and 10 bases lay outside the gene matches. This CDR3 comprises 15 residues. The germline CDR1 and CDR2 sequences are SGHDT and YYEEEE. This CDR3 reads CASSLEGLADLTQYF. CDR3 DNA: TGTGCCAGCAGCTTGGAGGGGCTAGCGGATTTAACGCAGTATTTT.

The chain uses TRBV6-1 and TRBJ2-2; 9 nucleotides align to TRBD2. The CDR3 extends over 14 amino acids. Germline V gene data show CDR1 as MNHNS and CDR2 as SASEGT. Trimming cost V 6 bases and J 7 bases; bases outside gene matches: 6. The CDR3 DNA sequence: TGTGCCAGCAGGATAGCGGGAGACCACGGGGAGCTGTTTTTT. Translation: CASRIAGDHGELFF.

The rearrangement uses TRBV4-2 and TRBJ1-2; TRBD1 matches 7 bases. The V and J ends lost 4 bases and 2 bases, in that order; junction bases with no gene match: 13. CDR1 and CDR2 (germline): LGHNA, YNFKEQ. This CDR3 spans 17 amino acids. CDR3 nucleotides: TGTGCCAGCAGCCGGGCCCGGGACAGTGAGACCAACTATGGCTACACCTTC. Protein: CASSRARDSETNYGYTF.

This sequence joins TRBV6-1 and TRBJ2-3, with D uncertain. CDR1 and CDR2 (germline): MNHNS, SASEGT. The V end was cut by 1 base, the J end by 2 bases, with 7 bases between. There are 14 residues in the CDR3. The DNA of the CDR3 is TGTGCCAGCAGTGAAGGTCAACACACAGATACGCAGTATTTT. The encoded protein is CASSEGQHTDTQYF.

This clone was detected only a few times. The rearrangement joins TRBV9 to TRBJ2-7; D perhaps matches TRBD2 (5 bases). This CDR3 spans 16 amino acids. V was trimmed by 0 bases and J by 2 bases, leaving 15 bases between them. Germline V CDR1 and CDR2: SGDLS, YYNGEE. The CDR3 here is CASSVAAGADTYEQYF. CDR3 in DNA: TGTGCCAGCAGCGTAGCTGCTGGAGCGGATACCTACGAGCAGTACTTC.

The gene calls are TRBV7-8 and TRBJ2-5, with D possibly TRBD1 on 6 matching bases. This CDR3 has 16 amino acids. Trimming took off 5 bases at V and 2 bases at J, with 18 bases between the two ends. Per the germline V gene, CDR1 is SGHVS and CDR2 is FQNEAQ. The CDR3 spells CASSTPTRGTQETQYF. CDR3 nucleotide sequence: TGTGCCAGCAGCACTCCAACCAGGGGCACACAAGAGACCCAGTACTTC.

CDR3 DNA: TGTGCCAGCAGCTTGGGTCCAGGGGCTGAAGCTTTCTTT. It is translated as CASSLGPGAEAFF. The chain combines TRBV7-3 with TRBJ1-1, with D perhaps TRBD1 (6 bases). Germline V CDR1 and CDR2: SGHTA, FQGTGA. This CDR3 region has 13 residues. V was shortened by 3 bases and J by 6 bases, with 11 bases between the two germline ends.

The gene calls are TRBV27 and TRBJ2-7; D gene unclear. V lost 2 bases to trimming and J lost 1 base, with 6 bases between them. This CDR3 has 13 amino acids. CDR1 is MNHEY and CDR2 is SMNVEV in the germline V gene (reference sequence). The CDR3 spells CASSLAGSYEQYF. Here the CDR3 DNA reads TGTGCCAGCAGTTTAGCCGGGTCCTACGAGCAGTACTTC.

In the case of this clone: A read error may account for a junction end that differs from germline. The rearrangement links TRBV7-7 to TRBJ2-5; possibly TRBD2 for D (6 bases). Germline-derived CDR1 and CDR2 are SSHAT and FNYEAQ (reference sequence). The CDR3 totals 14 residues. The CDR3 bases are TGTGCTAGCAGCTTAGCGGCGGGGCAAGAGACCCAGTACTTC. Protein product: CASSLAAGQETQYF.

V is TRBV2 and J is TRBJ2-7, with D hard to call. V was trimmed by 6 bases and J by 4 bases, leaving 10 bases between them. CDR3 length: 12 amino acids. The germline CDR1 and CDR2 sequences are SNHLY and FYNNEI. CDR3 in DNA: TGTGCCAGCAGCGACGGGTTTTACGAGCAGTACTTC. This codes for CASSDGFYEQYF. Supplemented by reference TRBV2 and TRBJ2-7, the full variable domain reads EPEVTQTPSHQVTQMGQEVILRCVPISNHLYFYWYRQILGQKVEFLVSFYNNEISEKSEIFDDQFSVERPDGSNFTLKIRSTKLEDSAMYFCASSDGFYEQYFGPGTRLTVT.

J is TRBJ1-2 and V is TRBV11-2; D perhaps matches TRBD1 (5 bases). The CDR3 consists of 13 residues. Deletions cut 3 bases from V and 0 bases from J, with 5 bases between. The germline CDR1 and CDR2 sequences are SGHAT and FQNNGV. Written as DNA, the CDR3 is TGTGCCAGCAGCTTGACAGCTAACTATGGCTACACCTTC. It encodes CASSLTANYGYTF.

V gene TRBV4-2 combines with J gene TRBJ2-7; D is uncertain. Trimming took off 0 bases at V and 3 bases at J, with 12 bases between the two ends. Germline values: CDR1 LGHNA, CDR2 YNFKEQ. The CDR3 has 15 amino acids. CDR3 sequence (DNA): TGTGCCAGCAGCCAAGATTCTAACCCGAACTACGAGCAGTACTTC. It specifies CASSQDSNPNYEQYF.

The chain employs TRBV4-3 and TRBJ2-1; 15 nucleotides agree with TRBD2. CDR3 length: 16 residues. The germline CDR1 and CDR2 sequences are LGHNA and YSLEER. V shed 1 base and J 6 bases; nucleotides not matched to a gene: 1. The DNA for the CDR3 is TGCGCCAGCAGCCAAGGGACTAGCGGGAGGGTCAATGAGCAGTTCTTC. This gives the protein CASSQGTSGRVNEQFF.

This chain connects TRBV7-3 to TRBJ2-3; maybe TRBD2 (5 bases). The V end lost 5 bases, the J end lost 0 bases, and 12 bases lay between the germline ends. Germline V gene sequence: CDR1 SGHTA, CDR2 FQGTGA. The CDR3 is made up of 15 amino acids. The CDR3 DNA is TGTGCCAGCAGCCCCCAGGACTCTAGCACAGATACGCAGTATTTT. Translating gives CASSPQDSSTDTQYF.

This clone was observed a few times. CDR3: CASSQRSGSHEQYF. The CDR3 nucleotides read TGTGCCAGCAGCCAAAGGTCAGGTTCCCACGAGCAGTACTTC. The rearrangement links TRBV4-2 to TRBJ2-7; D remains ambiguous. V was pared by 2 bases and J by 5 bases, with 13 bases between. Germline values: CDR1 LGHNA, CDR2 YNFKEQ. This CDR3 is 14 amino acids long.

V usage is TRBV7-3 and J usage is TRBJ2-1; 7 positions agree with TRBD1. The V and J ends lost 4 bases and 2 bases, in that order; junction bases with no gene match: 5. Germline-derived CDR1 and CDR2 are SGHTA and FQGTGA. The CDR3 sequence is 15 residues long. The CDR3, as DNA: TGTGCCAGCAGCTCAAGACAGGGACCCTACAATGAGCAGTTCTTC. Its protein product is CASSSRQGPYNEQFF. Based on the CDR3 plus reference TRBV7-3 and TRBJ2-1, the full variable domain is GAGVSQTPSNKVTEKGKYVELRCDPISGHTALYWYRQSLGQGPEFLIYFQGTGAADDSGLPNDRFFAVRPEGSVSTLKIQRTERGDSAVYLCASSSRQGPYNEQFFGPGTRLTVL.

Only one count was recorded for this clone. This CDR3 reads CASSLGTGEAFF. CDR3 in DNA: TGTGCCAGCAGTTTAGGCACGGGTGAAGCTTTCTTT. The chain has TRBV27 and TRBJ1-1; D is ambiguous. The CDR3 extends over 12 amino acids. From germline, CDR1 is MNHEY and CDR2 SMNVEV (reference sequence). V dropped 2 bases and J dropped 7 bases, with 8 bases sitting between them.

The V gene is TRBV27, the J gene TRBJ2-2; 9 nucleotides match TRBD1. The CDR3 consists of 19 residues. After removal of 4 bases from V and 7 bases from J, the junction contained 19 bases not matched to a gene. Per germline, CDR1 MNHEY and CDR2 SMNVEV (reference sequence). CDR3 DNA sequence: TGTGCCAGCAGTTCCTACCCCGGGACAGGGTCATATGGTGGCGGGGAGCTGTTTTTT. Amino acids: CASSSYPGTGSYGGGELFF.

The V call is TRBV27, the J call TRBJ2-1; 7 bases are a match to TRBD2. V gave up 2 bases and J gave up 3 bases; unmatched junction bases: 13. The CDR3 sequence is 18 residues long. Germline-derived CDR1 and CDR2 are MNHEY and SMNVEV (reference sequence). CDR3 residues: CASSLPASGESFYNEQFF. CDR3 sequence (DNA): TGTGCCAGCAGTTTACCCGCTAGCGGAGAATCCTTCTACAATGAGCAGTTCTTC.